What follows is one T cell receptor beta chain and its context. What antigen it recognizes has not been identified. Base qualities are missing; no much larger clone stands one base away. The sample originates from a study of beta chain features in type 1 diabetes (dated by TCRdb to the late 2010s). In the study overall: Patients and healthy donors did not differ in mean age, gender distribution, total cell number or subset yield. A total of 100 million to 110 million sorted cells were examined across all samples, and a strong correlation was observed between cell number per subset and RNA yield. In the study, recently diagnosed type 1 diabetes patients and matched healthy donors were compared on the TCRB repertoires of their sorted circulating CD4+ T cell subsets. Regulatory and stem cell-like memory subsets were obtained from only 8 patients and about eight healthy donors, while naive and central memory subsets were obtained from all 30 or so donors.

The entire isolated RNA was reverse transcribed using the High Capacity cDNA Reverse Transcription Kit, and thus expressed TCRB transcripts were sequenced. Deep immunoSEQ sequencing was applied to naive, central memory and regulatory T cell samples, giving an average of about 3.8 million total reads per sample. Sorted cells were lysed in RLT buffer and RNA was extracted with DNase-treated RNeasy Micro or Mini kits, depending on cell number. To prevent cross-contamination, each cell subset was processed individually, whereas patient and healthy donor samples were processed jointly. TCRB sequences were amplified from cDNA with the immunoSEQ multiplex PCR, producing 87-bp fragments spanning the CDR3 region. Amplicons were sequenced on the Illumina HiSeq platform. In the authors' own workflow: PCR bias was computationally corrected using synthetic template baselines, reads within Hamming distance 2 were collapsed, and singletons that could not be merged were discarded. By aligning reads against IMGT, V, D and J genes, CDR3 length, and insertions or deletions at six rearrangement sites were assigned. Clonotype counts were normalized to sorted cell number within each subset before computing true diversity and Gini coefficients with the tcR R package. Repertoire sharing was quantified using the overlap coefficient calculated on TCRB nucleotide sequences. As a proxy for the pre-selection repertoire, out-of-frame TCRB sequences from naive cells were analyzed. TCRdb stores this immuneACCESS table with in-frame sequences only. Part of the clones is absent; in the studies checked, under half of the shortfall reflects unresolved V genes, and no reason is known for the rest. V and J calls and clone size are given by that table; D and trimming were obtained from the DNA. This sample is represented by roughly 700,000 clones; about an eighth of them were singletons. In total, the top ten clones hold less than 0.025% of the sample.

Paper-wide results and their limitations: At VDJ recombination sites, patients with type 1 diabetes made fewer insertions and deleted more nucleotides, a pattern implying thymic rearrangement abnormalities. In all four CD4+ subsets, TCRB CDR3 length was moderately but significantly shorter in type 1 diabetes patients. Shorter templates might be favored by PCR, yet because patient and control samples were amplified and corrected together, any such skew would affect both groups equally. Naive, central memory and regulatory TCRB repertoires appeared to be more similar among patients than among healthy donors. Because cDNA rather than genomic DNA was sequenced, highly expressing activated cells could have been over-represented, although no difference in activation and CD3 levels was found between groups. Because small numbers of individuals were included in the HLA sub-analyses, any influence of HLA type on TCRB rearrangement was left unresolved.

Each donor gave one peripheral blood draw, averaging approximately 0.12 L, which was collected into heparinised tubes. A BD FACSAria II was used to sort naive, central memory, regulatory and stem cell-like memory CD4+ T cells with a panel that included CD45RO, CCR7, CD25, CD127, CD95 and CD27. Every sorted population had a purity above 98%. PBMCs were isolated right away by Lymphoprep density gradient centrifugation and were stained directly, without culture. To minimize batch effects, samples were stained and sorted in pairs, one healthy donor with one patient per experiment. Sequenced material: naive CD4+ T cells from blood. Taken with the paper, the label for cell subset or site translates to: true naive CD4+ T cells. This TCR was recovered from a young man with type 1 diabetes.

The CDR3 protein: CASSKTYRAPLANYGYTF. The DNA sequence is given as TGTGCCAGCAGCAAAACTTACCGGGCCCCCTTGGCTAACTATGGCTACACCTTC. This chain is built from TRBV21-1 and TRBJ1-2. TRBV21-1 corresponds to a pseudogene. From the cysteine up to the phenylalanine, the CDR3 has a length of 18 residues. The read is trimmed to its CDR3 DNA, 54 bases read in frame from base 1.